What follows describes a single T cell receptor beta chain. Its antigen is still unknown. This entry belongs to a study of human thymus T cells. Thymic samples were excised during corrective heart operations. The donors were infants in Finland with congenital heart defects, otherwise immunologically healthy. Study conclusions and caveats: Related research has reported that thymic repertoires overlap highly among unrelated individuals. There appeared to be biased usage of V and J genes in thymic and blood repertoires.

The CDR3 has 17 amino acids. CDR1 and CDR2 from the germline V gene are SGHVS and FQNEAQ. V lost 1 base and J lost 4; bases outside the gene matches: 10. Assay used: immunoSEQ multiplex PCR; TCRdb lists only in-frame clones, some missing. Of about 130,000 clones in the sample, around 94% were seen once. Sequencing was carried out using thymus tissue. The rearrangement links TRBV7-8 to TRBJ1-5, with 7 bases matching TRBD1. This receptor was identified in a boy less than two years old with a congenital heart defect but otherwise immunologically healthy. CDR3 in amino acids: CASSLEKGARWNQPQHF. Here the CDR3 DNA reads TGTGCCAGCAGCTTAGAGAAGGGGGCGCGTTGGAATCAGCCCCAGCATTTT.